These T cell receptor beta chains were read from a single sample in a study of technical replicates of blood from several donors. Libraries were prepared by immunoSEQ multiplex PCR; TCRdb keeps only in-frame clonotypes and omits some of them. The table records under 100,000 clones, about 94% of them present only once. The source material was T cells isolated from PBMCs. The receptors originated from a human donor in good health. CDR3s leave out the opening cysteine and the closing phenylalanine or tryptophan.

v_gene: TRBV9; j_gene: TRBJ1-3; CDR3aa: ASSVIDDSSGNTIY
v_gene: TRBV28; j_gene: TRBJ2-5; CDR3aa: ASSLWTSGRGGTQY
v_gene: TRBV28; j_gene: TRBJ2-3; CDR3aa: ASCTGGGSDTQY
v_gene: TRBV5-1; j_gene: TRBJ2-2; CDR3aa: ASSLAGQDTGELF
v_gene: TRBV6-4; j_gene: TRBJ2-1; CDR3aa: ASMEWEGGNEQF
v_gene: TRBV30; j_gene: TRBJ1-3; CDR3aa: AWWGQASSGNTIY
v_gene: TRBV5-6; j_gene: TRBJ1-6; CDR3aa: ASSLGGQYNSPLH
v_gene: TRBV5-5; j_gene: TRBJ2-7; CDR3aa: ASSLKLAITYEQY
v_gene: TRBV19; j_gene: TRBJ1-1; CDR3aa: ASSIRGEINTEAF
v_gene: TRBV5-6; j_gene: TRBJ2-1; CDR3aa: ASSFSASYEQF
v_gene: TRBV9; j_gene: TRBJ2-2; CDR3aa: ASSVGGNPRTGELF
v_gene: TRBV5-1; j_gene: TRBJ1-6; CDR3aa: ASSLAVQGDSPLH
v_gene: TRBV5-4; j_gene: TRBJ2-3; CDR3aa: ASSPGGAGGGGDTQY
v_gene: TRBV13; j_gene: TRBJ2-2; CDR3aa: ASSFGQGKRLIGELF
v_gene: TRBV25-1; j_gene: TRBJ2-5; CDR3aa: ASSAGIVETQY
v_gene: TRBV29-1; j_gene: TRBJ2-5; CDR3aa: SVEGGNQETQY
v_gene: TRBV15; j_gene: TRBJ2-7; CDR3aa: ATSPGLLKGAYEQY
v_gene: TRBV19; j_gene: TRBJ1-2; CDR3aa: ASGGYGYT
v_gene: TRBV5-4; j_gene: TRBJ2-1; CDR3aa: ASSLMGAGSNNEQF
v_gene: TRBV6-1; j_gene: TRBJ1-1; CDR3aa: ASRQGERYTEAF
v_gene: TRBV29-1; j_gene: TRBJ1-2; CDR3aa: SVGQGAFGYT
v_gene: TRBV27; j_gene: TRBJ2-5; CDR3aa: ASSFLQQETQY
v_gene: TRBV14; j_gene: TRBJ2-7; CDR3aa: ASSRRSYSYEQY
v_gene: TRBV4-1; j_gene: TRBJ2-2; CDR3aa: ASSFSRNTGELF
v_gene: TRBV7-9; j_gene: TRBJ1-3; CDR3aa: ASSFHRAASSGNTIY
v_gene: TRBV15; j_gene: TRBJ2-1; CDR3aa: ATSRNTGEQQF
v_gene: TRBV7-9; j_gene: TRBJ2-1; CDR3aa: ASSSFRGSNYNEQF
v_gene: TRBV19; j_gene: TRBJ1-1; CDR3aa: ASSIGGPATVAF
v_gene: TRBV30; j_gene: TRBJ1-2; CDR3aa: ASVNYGYT
v_gene: TRBV28; j_gene: TRBJ2-1; CDR3aa: ASSFEGGTENEQF
v_gene: TRBV11-1; j_gene: TRBJ2-1; CDR3aa: ASSLVGTGGDEQF
v_gene: TRBV5-4; j_gene: TRBJ2-7; CDR3aa: ASSLQGAYEQY
v_gene: TRBV5-6; j_gene: TRBJ1-5; CDR3aa: ASSLQGASNQPQH
v_gene: TRBV11-2; j_gene: TRBJ2-1; CDR3aa: ASSLDGAGQAIEQF
v_gene: TRBV5-1; j_gene: TRBJ1-1; CDR3aa: ASSLDPFLGSTEAF
v_gene: TRBV20-1; j_gene: TRBJ1-2; CDR3aa: SAAGFST
v_gene: TRBV7-8; j_gene: TRBJ1-5; CDR3aa: ASSVLRTVSNQPQH
v_gene: TRBV4-1; j_gene: TRBJ2-2; CDR3aa: ASSQVRVEGRATGELF
v_gene: TRBV30; j_gene: TRBJ1-1; CDR3aa: AWSMAVGTEAF